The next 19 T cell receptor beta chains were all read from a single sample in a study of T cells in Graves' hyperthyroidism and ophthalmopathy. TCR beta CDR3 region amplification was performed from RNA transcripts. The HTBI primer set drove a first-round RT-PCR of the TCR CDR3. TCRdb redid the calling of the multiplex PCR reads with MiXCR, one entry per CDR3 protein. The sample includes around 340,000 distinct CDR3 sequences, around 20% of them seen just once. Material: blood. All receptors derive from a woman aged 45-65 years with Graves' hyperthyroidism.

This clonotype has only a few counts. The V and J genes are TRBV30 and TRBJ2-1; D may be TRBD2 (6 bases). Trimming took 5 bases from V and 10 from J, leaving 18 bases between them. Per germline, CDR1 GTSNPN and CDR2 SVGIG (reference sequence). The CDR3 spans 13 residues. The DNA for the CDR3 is TGTGCCTGGTCGGGACTCTCCCGGCAAGAGCAGTTCTTC. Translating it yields CAWSGLSRQEQFF.

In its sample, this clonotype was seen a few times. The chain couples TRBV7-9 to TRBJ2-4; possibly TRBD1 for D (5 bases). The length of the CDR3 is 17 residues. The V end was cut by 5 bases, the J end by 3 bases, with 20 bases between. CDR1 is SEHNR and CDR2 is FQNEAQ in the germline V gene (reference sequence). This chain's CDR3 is CASSPGGWGSGKNIQYF. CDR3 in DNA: TGTGCCAGCAGCCCAGGTGGCTGGGGCTCGGGCAAAAACATTCAGTACTTC.

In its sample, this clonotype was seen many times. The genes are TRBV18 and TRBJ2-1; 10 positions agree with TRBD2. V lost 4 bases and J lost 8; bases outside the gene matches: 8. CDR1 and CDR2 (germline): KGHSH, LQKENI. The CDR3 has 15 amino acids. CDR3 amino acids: CASSLPSGRSDEQFF. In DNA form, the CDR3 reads TGTGCCAGCTCACTTCCTAGCGGGAGATCCGATGAGCAGTTCTTC.

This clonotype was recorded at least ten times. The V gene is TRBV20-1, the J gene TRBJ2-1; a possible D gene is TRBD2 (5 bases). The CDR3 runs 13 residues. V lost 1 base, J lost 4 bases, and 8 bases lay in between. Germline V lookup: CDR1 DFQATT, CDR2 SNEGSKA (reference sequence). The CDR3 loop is CSARGGKYNEQFF. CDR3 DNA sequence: TGCAGTGCTAGAGGAGGGAAATACAATGAGCAGTTCTTC.

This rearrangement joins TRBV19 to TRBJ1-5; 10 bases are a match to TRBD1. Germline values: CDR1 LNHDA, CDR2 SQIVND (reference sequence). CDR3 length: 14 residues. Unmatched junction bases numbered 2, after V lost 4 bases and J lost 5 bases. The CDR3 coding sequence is TGTGCCAGTAGTACCGGGACAGGGGATCAGCCCCAGCATTTT. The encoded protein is CASSTGTGDQPQHF.

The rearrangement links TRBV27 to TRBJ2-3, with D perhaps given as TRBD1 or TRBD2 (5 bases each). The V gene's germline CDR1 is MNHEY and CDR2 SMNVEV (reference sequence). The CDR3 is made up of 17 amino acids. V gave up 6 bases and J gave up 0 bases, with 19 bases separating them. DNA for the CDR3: TGTGCCAGCAGGCCCCAACAGTGGGGGAGAAGCACAGATACGCAGTATTTT. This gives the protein CASRPQQWGRSTDTQYF.

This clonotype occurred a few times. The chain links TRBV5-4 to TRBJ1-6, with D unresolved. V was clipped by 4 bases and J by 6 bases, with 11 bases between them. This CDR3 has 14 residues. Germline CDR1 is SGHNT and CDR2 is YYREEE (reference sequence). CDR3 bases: TGTGCCAGCAGCCACGACGGCGTTAATTCACCCCTCCACTTT. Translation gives CASSHDGVNSPLHF.

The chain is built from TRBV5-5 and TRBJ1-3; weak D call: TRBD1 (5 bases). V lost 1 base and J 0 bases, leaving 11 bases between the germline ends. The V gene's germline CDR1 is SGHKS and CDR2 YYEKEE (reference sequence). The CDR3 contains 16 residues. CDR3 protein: CASSLRDFSSGNTIYF. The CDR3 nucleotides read TGTGCCAGCAGCTTGAGGGACTTTTCCTCTGGAAACACCATATATTTT. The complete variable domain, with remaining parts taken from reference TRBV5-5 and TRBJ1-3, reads DAGVTQSPTHLIKTRGQQVTLRCSPISGHKSVSWYQQVLGQGPQFIFQYYEKEERGRGNFPDRFSARQFPNYSSELNVNALLLGDSALYLCASSLRDFSSGNTIYFGEGSWLTVV.

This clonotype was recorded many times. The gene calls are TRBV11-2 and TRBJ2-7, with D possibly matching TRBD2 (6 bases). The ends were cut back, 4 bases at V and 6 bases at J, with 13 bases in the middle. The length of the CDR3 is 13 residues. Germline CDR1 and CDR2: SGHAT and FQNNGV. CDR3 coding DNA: TGTGCCAGCAGCTCTGAGACTAGGAGCGAGCAGTACTTC. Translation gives CASSSETRSEQYF.

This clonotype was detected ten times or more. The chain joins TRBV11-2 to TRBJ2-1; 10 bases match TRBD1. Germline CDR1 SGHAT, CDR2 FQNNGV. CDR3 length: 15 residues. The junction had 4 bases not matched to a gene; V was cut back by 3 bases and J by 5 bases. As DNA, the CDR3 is TGTGCCAGCAGCTTTGTGGGACAGGGGAACAATGAGCAGTTCTTC. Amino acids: CASSFVGQGNNEQFF.

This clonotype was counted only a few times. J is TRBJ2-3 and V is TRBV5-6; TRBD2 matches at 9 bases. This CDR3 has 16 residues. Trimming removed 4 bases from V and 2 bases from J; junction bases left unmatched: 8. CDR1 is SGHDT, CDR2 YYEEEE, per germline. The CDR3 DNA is TGTGCCAGCAGCGGTTTAGCGGGGGACCTCACAGATACGCAGTATTTT. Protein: CASSGLAGDLTDTQYF.

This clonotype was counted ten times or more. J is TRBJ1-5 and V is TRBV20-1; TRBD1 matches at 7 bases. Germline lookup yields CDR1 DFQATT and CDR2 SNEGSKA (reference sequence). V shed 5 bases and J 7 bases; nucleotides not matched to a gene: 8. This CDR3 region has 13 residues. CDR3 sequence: CSAQQGVRQPQHF. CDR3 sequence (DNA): TGCAGTGCTCAGCAGGGGGTTCGGCAGCCCCAGCATTTT.

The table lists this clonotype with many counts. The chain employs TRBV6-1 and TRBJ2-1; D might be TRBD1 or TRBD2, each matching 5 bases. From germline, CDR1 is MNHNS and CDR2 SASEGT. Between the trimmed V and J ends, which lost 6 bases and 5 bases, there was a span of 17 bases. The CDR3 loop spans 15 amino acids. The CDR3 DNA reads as TGTGCCAGCAGCTGGGACCGCGTGAGAGACAATGAGCAGTTCTTC. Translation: CASSWDRVRDNEQFF.

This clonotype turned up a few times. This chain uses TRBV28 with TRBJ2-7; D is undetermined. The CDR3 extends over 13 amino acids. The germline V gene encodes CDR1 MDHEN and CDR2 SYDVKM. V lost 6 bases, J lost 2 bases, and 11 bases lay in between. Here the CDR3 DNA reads TGTGCCAGCAGGAAGCCCGCTACCTACGAGCAGTACTTC. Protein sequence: CASRKPATYEQYF.

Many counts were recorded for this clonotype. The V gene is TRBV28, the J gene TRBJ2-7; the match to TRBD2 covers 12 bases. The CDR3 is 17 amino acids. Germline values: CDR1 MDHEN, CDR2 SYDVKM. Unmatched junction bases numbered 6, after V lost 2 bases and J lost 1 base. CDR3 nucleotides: TGTGCCAGCAGTTTAAGACTAGCGGGAGAGATGTCCTACGAGCAGTACTTC. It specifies CASSLRLAGEMSYEQYF. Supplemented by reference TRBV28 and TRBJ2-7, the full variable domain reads DVKVTQSSRYLVKRTGEKVFLECVQDMDHENMFWYRQDPGLGLRLIYFSYDVKMKEKGDIPEGYSVSREKKERFSLILESASTNQTSMYLCASSLRLAGEMSYEQYFGPGTRLTVT.

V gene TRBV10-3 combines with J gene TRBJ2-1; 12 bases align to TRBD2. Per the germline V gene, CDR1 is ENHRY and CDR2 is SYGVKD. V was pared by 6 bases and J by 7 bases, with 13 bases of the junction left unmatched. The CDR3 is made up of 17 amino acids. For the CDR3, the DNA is TGTGCCATCAGAGGAGGCGAGACTAGCGGGAGATTTAATGAGCAGTTCTTC. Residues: CAIRGGETSGRFNEQFF.

The CDR3 reads CASSPLAGGQAGELFF. For the CDR3, the DNA is TGTGCCAGCAGCCCCTTAGCGGGGGGTCAGGCCGGGGAGCTGTTTTTT. The rearrangement uses TRBV7-3 and TRBJ2-2, with 10 positions matching TRBD2. CDR1 is SGHTA, CDR2 FQGTGA, per germline. The trim removed 5 bases at V and 6 bases at J, leaving 9 bases unmatched. There are 16 residues in the CDR3.

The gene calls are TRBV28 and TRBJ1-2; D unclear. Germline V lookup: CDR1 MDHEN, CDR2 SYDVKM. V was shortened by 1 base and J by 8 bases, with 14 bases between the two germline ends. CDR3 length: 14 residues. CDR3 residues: CASSLSGPFSGYTF. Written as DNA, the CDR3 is TGTGCCAGCAGTTTATCGGGTCCGTTTTCGGGCTACACCTTC.

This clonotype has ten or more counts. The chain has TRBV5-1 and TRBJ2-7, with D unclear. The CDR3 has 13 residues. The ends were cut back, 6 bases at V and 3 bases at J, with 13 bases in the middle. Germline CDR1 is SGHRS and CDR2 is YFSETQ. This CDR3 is CASTTSNGYEQYF. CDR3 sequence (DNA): TGCGCCAGCACCACCTCCAACGGCTACGAGCAGTACTTC.